Detailed here is one T cell receptor beta chain. Its antigen is currently not known. Base qualities are not recorded, but no much larger clone differs from it by a single base. Unstimulated CD4+ memory cells were also sequenced in three donor pairs, together with CD4+ naive, CD8+ TEMRA, CD8+ naive and CD8+ effector memory subsets. Sorted unstimulated T cells, along with proliferating T cells recovered from mixed lymphocyte reactions, underwent TCRbeta CDR3 sequencing. Fresh whole blood from around 11 HLA-typed healthy donors was used to isolate PBMCs. These data originate in a study of siplizumab effects on memory and regulatory T cells (dated by TCRdb to between 2018 and 2020). About the full investigation: The effect of the anti-CD2 antibody siplizumab on alloreactive T-cell subsets was examined in allogeneic mixed lymphocyte reactions constructed from human PBMCs. The investigation overall reported the following: Of the alloreactive CD4+ clones that could be mapped, the Treg-derived share averaged about 63% with siplizumab compared with approximately 30% in control reactions. Greater diversity appeared to be present in unstimulated naive T cells than in memory T cells, and a substantial contribution to the alloresponse seemed to be made by naive cells. Whether proliferating Tregs from siplizumab cultures were suppressive was not functionally confirmed. The cumulative frequency of alloreactive sequences traceable to unstimulated CD4+ memory T cells was significantly reduced by siplizumab. For roughly 75-97% of proliferating CD4+ or CD8+ clones, no naive or memory phenotype could be assigned. Because sequences below about 10^-5 frequency were poorly captured, only a minor fraction of alloreactive clones could be mapped to unstimulated subsets.

Preparation of the library involved the immunoSEQ multiplex PCR assay. The deep sequencing platform assayed about 10^5 TCR templates per sample. Genomic DNA extracted from sorted T cells was the material used for TCRbeta CDR3 sequencing. The authors' analysis ran thus. The R programming language was used for clonal analysis of TCRbeta CDR3 data. Unstimulated samples were compared with post-reaction CFSE-low samples to define alloreactive CD4+ and CD8+ clones. Regulatory or non-regulatory origin was assigned to alloreactive CD4+ clones by matching of sequences to sorted unstimulated Treg and non-Treg repertoires. TCRdb limited this immuneACCESS table to in-frame rearrangements with V and J called. A share of clones is missing; checked studies link under half to unresolved V genes, and the rest is unexplained. The V and J calls and the clone size are those of that table, but D and trimming were determined from the DNA. This sample holds over 85,000 clones; more than 95% were observed only once. The ten largest clonotypes hold around 0.03% of the sample.

The CDR3 runs 16 residues from the cysteine to the phenylalanine. Only the CDR3 DNA stays, 48 bases, in frame from base 1. CDR1 is given as SGHDT and CDR2 as YYEEEE, both from the germline V gene. Trimming removed 0 bases from V and 1 base from J, leaving 14 bases between the germline ends. The chain is assembled from TRBV5-6 and TRBJ2-7, with the D gene too uncertain to name. Sequenced sample: naive CD4+ T cells sorted from blood. This specimen's cell subset or site label, per the study, means: unstimulated naive T cells. The sequence was collected from a human donor in good health. The nucleotide sequence reads as follows: TGTGCCAGCAGCTTGGCTTTGGGGTTCACTTCCTACGAGCAGTACTTC. It is translated as CASSLALGFTSYEQYF.